This T cell receptor beta chain is from a study of T cells in Graves' hyperthyroidism and ophthalmopathy. The germline V gene encodes CDR1 SNHLY and CDR2 FYNNEI. The V end was cut by 6 bases, the J end by 8 bases, with 14 bases between. This CDR3 spans 14 amino acids. This clonotype was seen repeatedly, ten times or more. The antigen remains unidentified. No ophthalmopathy progression within 18 months constituted stable Graves' hyperthyroidism. Cells are PBMCs isolated from 10 ml of fresh blood. The source material, RNA transcripts, was used to amplify TCR beta CDR3 regions. Using the HTBI primer set, a first-round RT-PCR was run on the TCR CDR3. From the multiplex PCR reads, TCRdb called clonotypes with MiXCR, one entry per CDR3 protein. The sample lists about 550,000 distinct CDR3 sequences, about a fifth occurring once. General study points: The majority of expanded thyroid clonotypes above 0.001 also appeared in blood.

This TCR came from a man between 18 and 35 years old with Graves' hyperthyroidism. The rearrangement links TRBV2 to TRBJ1-6; no definite D call. Input material: blood. The CDR3 coding sequence is TGTGCCAGCAGCGCCATCTCGAGGGATTCACCCCTCCACTTT. Its protein is CASSAISRDSPLHF. Full variable domain (rest looked up from reference TRBV2 and TRBJ1-6): EPEVTQTPSHQVTQMGQEVILRCVPISNHLYFYWYRQILGQKVEFLVSFYNNEISEKSEIFDDQFSVERPDGSNFTLKIRSTKLEDSAMYFCASSAISRDSPLHFGNGTRLTVT.